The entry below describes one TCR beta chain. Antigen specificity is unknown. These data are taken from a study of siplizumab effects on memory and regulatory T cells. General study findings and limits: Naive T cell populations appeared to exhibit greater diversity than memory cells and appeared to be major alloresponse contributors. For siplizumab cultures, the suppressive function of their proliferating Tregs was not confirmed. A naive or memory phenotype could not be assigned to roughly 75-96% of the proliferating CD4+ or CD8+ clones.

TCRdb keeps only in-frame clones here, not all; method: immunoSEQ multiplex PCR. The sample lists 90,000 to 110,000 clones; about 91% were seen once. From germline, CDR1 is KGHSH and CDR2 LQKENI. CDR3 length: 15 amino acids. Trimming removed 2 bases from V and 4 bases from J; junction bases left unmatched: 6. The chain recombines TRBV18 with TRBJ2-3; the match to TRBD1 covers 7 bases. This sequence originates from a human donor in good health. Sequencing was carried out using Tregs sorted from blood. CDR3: CASSPEGGKSDTQYF. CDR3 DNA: TGTGCCAGCTCACCAGAAGGGGGCAAGTCAGATACGCAGTATTTT.